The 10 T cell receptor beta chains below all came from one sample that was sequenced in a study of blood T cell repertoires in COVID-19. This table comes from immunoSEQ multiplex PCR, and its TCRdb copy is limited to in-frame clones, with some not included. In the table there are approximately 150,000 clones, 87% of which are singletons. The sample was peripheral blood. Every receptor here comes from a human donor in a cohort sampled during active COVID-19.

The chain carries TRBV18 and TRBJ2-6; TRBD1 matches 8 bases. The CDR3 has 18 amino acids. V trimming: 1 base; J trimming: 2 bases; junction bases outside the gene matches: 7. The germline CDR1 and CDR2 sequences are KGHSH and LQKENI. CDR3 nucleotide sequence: TGTGCCAGCTCACCACGGGGAACAGGGGGGACTGGGGCCAACGTCCTGACTTTC. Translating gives CASSPRGTGGTGANVLTF. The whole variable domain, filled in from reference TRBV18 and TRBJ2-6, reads NAGVMQNPRHLVRRRGQEARLRCSPMKGHSHVYWYRQLPEEGLKFMVYLQKENIIDESGMPKERFSAEFPKEGPSILRIQQVVRGDSAAYFCASSPRGTGGTGANVLTFGAGSRLTVL.

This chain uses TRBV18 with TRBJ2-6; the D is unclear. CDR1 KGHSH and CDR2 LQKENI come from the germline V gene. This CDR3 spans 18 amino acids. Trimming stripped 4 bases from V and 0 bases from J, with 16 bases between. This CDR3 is CASSLRHPPGSGANVLTF. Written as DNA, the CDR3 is TGTGCCAGCTCACTACGCCACCCGCCAGGCTCTGGGGCCAACGTCCTGACTTTC.

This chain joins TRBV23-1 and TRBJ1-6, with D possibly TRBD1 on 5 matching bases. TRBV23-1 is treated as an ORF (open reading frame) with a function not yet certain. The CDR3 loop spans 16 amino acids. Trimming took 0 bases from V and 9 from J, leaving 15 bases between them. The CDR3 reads CASSQSGPRRGSPLHF. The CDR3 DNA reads TGCGCCAGCAGTCAATCGGGACCCCGGCGGGGTTCACCCCTCCACTTT.

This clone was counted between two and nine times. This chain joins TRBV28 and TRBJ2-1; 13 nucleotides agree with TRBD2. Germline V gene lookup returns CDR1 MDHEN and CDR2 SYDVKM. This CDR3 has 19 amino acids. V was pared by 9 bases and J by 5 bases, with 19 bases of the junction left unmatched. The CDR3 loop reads CASGVGVAGLAGPDNEQFF. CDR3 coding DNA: TGTGCCAGTGGGGTGGGGGTGGCGGGACTAGCGGGACCCGACAATGAGCAGTTCTTC.

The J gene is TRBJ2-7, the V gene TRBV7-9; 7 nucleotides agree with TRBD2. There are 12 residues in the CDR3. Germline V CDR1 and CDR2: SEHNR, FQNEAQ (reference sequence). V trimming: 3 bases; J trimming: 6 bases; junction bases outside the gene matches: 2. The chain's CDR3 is CASSLGGVEQYF. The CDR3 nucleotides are TGTGCCAGCAGCTTGGGAGGGGTCGAGCAGTACTTC.

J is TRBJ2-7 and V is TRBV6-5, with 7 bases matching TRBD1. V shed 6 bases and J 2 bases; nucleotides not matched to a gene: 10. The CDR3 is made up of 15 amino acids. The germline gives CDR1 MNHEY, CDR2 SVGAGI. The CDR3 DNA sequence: TGTGCCAGCAGAGACACAGGGGAAAACCCCTACGAGCAGTACTTC. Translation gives CASRDTGENPYEQYF.

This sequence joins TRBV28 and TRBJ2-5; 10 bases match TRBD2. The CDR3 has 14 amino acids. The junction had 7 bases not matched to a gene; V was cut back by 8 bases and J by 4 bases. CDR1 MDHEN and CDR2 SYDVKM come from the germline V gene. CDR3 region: CASRSGGPIETQYF. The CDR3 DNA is TGTGCCAGCCGTAGCGGGGGGCCCATAGAGACCCAGTACTTC.

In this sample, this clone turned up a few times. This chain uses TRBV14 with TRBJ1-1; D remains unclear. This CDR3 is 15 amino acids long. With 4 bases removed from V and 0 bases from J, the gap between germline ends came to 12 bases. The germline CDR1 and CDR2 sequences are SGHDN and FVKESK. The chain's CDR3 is CASSRYGGLNTEAFF. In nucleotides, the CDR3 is TGTGCCAGCAGCCGCTATGGAGGGTTGAACACTGAAGCTTTCTTT.

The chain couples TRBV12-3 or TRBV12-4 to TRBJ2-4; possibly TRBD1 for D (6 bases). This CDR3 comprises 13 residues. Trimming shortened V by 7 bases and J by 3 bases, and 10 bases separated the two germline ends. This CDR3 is CASIEGHKNIQYF. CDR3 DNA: TGTGCCAGCATTGAGGGACACAAAAACATTCAGTACTTC.

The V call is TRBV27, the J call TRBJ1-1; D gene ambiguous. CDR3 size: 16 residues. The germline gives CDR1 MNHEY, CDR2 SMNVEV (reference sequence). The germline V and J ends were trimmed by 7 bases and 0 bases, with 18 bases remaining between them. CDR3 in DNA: TGTGCCAGCAAGATGCTGTTTGGGCAGTTGAACACTGAAGCTTTCTTT. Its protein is CASKMLFGQLNTEAFF.